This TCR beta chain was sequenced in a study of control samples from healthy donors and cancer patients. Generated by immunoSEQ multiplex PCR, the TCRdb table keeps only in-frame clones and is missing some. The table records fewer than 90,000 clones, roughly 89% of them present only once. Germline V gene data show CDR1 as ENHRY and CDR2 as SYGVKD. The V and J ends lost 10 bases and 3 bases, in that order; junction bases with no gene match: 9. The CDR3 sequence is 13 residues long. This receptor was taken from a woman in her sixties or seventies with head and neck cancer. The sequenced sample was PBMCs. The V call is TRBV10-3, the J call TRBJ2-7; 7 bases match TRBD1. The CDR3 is CATGQENYYEQYF. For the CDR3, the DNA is TGTGCCACTGGACAGGAAAATTACTACGAGCAGTACTTC.